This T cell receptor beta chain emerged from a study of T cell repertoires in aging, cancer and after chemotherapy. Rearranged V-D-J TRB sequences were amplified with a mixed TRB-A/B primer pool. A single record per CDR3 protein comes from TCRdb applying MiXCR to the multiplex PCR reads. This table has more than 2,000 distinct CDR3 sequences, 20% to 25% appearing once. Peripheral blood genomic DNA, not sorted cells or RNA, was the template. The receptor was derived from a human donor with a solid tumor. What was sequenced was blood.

CDR3 DNA: TGTGCCAGCAGTGACCCCAGCGGGGCAGACACCGGGGAGCTGTTTTTT. This codes for CASSDPSGADTGELFF. This rearrangement joins TRBV2 to TRBJ2-2, with 7 bases that match TRBD2. The CDR3 has 16 residues. Germline CDR1 reads SNHLY; CDR2 reads FYNNEI. After removal of 3 bases from V and 3 bases from J, the junction contained 7 bases not matched to a gene.